The clone carrying this T cell receptor beta chain was seen many times. In the original analysis: From reference gene primer amplification, estimates of nucleated cell counts were derived. Clones were read by immunoSEQ multiplex PCR, and TCRdb kept only the in-frame ones, dropping some. The V and J calls and clone size are taken from that table; D and trimming were inferred from the DNA. The repertoire holds 120,000 or so clones, with 85% to 90% as singletons. This entry comes from a study of blood T cell repertoires in COVID-19. Across the study: Nucleic acid was either cDNA or gDNA, and it came from T cells, B-cell-depleted T cells, or PBMCs.

Trimming removed 5 bases at V and 4 bases at J, with 11 bases between. The CDR3 consists of 13 residues. Looked up from germline, CDR1 is SEHNR and CDR2 is FQNEAQ (reference sequence). This chain links TRBV7-9 with TRBJ2-5; tentative D call: TRBD2 (5 bases). This receptor was identified in a man aged 80 or over with active or convalescent COVID-19. The source material was peripheral blood. The CDR3 sequence is CASSRGVGETQYF. The CDR3 DNA is TGTGCCAGCAGCCGGGGAGTCGGAGAGACCCAGTACTTC.